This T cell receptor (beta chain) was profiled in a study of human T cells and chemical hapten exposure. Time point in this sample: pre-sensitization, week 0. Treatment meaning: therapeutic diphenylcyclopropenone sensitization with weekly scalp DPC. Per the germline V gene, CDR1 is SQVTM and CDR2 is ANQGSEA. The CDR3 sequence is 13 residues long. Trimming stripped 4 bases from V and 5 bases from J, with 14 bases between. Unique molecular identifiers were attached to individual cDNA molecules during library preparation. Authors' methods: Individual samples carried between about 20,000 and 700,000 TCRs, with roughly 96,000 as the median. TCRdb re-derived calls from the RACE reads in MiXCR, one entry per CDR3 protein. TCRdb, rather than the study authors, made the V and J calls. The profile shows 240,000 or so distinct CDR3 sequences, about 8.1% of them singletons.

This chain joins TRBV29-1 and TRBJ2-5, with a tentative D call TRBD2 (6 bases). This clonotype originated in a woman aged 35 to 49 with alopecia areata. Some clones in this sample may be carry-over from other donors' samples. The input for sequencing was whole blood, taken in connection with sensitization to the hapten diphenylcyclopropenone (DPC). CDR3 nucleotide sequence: TGCAGCGTTGCACTCCCGGGGAGGGAGACCCAGTACTTC. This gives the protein CSVALPGRETQYF.